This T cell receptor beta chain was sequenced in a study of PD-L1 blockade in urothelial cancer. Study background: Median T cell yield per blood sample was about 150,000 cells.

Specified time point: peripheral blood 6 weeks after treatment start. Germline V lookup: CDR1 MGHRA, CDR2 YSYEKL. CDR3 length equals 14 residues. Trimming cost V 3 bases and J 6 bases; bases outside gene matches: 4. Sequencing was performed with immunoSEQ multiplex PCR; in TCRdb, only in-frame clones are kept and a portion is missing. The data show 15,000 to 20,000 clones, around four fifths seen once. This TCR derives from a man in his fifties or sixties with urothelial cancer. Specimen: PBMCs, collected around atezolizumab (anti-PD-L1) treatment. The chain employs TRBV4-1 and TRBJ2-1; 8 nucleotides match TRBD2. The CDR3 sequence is CASSHPGTSNEQFF. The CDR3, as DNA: TGCGCCAGCAGCCATCCAGGGACTAGCAATGAGCAGTTCTTC.